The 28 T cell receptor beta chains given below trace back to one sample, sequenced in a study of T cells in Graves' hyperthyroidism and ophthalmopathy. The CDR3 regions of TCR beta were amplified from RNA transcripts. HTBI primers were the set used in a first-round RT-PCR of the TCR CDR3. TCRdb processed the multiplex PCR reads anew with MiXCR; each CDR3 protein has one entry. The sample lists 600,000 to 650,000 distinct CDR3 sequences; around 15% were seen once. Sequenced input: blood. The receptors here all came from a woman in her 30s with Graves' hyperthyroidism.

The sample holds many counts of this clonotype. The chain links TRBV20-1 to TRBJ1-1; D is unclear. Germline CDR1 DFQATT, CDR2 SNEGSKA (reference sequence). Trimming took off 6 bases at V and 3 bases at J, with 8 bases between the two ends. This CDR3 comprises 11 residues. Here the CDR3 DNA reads TGCAGTGCGAAAGTTTACACTGAAGCTTTCTTT. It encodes CSAKVYTEAFF.

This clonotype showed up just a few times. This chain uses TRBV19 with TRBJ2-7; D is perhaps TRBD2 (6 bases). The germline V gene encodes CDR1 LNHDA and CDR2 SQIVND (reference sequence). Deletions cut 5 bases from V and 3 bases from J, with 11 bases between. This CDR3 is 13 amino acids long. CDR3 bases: TGTGCCAGTAGTTGGGGGGACTTCTACGAGCAGTACTTC. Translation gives CASSWGDFYEQYF.

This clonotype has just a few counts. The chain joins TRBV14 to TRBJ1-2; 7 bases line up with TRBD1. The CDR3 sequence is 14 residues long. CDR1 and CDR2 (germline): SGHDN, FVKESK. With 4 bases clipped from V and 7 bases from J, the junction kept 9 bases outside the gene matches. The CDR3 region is CASSRSTGAVGYTF. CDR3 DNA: TGTGCCAGCAGCCGAAGCACAGGGGCAGTTGGCTACACCTTC.

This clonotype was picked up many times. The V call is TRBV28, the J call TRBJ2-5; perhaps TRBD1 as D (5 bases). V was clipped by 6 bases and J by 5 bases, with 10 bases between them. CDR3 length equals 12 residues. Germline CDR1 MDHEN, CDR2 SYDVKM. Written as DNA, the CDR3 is TGTGCCAGCAGACAGGTCCGCGAGACCCAGTACTTC. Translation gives CASRQVRETQYF.

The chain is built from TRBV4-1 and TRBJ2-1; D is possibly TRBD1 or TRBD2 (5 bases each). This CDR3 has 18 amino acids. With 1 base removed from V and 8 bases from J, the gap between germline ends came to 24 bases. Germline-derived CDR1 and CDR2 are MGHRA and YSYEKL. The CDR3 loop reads CASSQGGGQRVGVDEQFF. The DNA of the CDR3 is TGCGCCAGCAGCCAAGGAGGAGGACAAAGGGTCGGGGTCGATGAGCAGTTCTTC.

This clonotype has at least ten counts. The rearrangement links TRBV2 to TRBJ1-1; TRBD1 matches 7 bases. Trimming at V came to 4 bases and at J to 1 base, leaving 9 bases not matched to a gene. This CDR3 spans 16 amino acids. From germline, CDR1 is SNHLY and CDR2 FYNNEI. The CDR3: CASSGTTGLKNTEAFF. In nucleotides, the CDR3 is TGTGCCAGCAGTGGGACGACAGGGTTAAAGAACACTGAAGCTTTCTTT.

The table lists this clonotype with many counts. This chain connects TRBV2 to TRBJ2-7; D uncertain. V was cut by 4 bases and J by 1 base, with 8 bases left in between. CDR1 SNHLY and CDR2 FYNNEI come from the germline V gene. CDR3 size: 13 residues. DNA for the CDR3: TGTGCCAGCAGTGGTCGGGCTTCCTACGAGCAGTACTTC. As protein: CASSGRASYEQYF.

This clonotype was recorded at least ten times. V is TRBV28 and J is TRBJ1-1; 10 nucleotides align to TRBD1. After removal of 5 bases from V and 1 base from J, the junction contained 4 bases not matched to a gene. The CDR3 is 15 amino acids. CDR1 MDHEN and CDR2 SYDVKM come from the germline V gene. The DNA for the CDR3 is TGTGCCAGCAGTCGACAGGGGGCGGCGAACACTGAAGCTTTCTTT. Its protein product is CASSRQGAANTEAFF.

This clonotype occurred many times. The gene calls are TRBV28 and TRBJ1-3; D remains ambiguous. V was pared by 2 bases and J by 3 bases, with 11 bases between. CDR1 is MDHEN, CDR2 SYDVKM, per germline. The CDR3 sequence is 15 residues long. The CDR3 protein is CASSLASIGGNTIYF. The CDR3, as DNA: TGTGCCAGCAGTTTAGCGTCGATAGGTGGAAACACCATATATTTT.

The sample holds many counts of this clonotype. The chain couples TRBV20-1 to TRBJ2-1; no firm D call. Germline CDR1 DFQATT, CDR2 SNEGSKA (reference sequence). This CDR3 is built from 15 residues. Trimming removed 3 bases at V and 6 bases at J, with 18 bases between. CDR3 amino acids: CSARALAPHGNEQFF. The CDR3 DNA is TGCAGTGCTAGGGCGTTGGCCCCACACGGCAATGAGCAGTTCTTC.

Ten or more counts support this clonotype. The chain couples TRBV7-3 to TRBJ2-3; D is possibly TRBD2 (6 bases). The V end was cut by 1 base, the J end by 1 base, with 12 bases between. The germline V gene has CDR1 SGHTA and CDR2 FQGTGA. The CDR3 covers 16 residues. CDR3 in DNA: TGTGCCAGCAGCTTAAACGGGGTAGCGGGCACAGATACGCAGTATTTT. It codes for CASSLNGVAGTDTQYF. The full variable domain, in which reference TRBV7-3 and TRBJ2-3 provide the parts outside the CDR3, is GAGVSQTPSNKVTEKGKYVELRCDPISGHTALYWYRQSLGQGPEFLIYFQGTGAADDSGLPNDRFFAVRPEGSVSTLKIQRTERGDSAVYLCASSLNGVAGTDTQYFGPGTRLTVL.

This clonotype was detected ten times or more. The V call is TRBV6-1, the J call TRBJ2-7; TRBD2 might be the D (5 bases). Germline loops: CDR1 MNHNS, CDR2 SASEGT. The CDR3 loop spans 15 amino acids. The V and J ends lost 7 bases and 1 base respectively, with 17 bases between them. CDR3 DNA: TGTGCCAGCAATCTCGAGGGTTTGGGGTCCTACGAGCAGTACTTC. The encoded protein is CASNLEGLGSYEQYF.

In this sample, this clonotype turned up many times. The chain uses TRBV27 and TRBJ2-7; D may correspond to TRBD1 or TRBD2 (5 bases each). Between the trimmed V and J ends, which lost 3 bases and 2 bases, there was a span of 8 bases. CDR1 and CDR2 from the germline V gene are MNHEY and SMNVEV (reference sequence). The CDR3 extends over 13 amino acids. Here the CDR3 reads CASSFEGPYEQYF. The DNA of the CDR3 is TGTGCCAGCAGTTTCGAGGGACCCTACGAGCAGTACTTC.

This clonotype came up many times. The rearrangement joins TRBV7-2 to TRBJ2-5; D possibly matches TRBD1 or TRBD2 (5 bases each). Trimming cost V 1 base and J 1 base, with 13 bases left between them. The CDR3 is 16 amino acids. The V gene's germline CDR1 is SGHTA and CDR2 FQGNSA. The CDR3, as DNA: TGTGCCAGCAGCTTAGGATCAGGGAGCGGCCAAGAGACCCAGTACTTC. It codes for CASSLGSGSGQETQYF.

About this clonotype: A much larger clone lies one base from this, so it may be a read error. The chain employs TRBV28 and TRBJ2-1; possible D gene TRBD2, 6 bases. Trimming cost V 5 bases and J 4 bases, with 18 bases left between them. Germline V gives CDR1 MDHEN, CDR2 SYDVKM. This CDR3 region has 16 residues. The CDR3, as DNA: TGTGCCAGCAGTAAGCGGGCCCACCCGTTATACAATGAGCAGTTCTTC. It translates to CASSKRAHPLYNEQFF.

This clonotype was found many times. CDR3 region: CASRSRLGLALTDTQYF. Here the CDR3 DNA reads TGTGCCAGCAGATCCCGACTGGGACTAGCCCTCACAGATACGCAGTATTTT. The V call is TRBV11-2, the J call TRBJ2-3; TRBD2 matches 9 bases. Per germline, CDR1 SGHAT and CDR2 FQNNGV. This CDR3 has 17 amino acids. V lost 6 bases, J lost 2 bases, and 12 bases stayed unmatched.

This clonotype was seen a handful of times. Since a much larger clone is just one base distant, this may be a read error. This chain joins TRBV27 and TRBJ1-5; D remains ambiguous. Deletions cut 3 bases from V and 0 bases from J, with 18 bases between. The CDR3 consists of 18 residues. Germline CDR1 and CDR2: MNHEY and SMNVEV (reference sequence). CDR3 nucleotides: TGTGCCAGCAGTTTGGCCGCGACACTTTACAATAGCAATCAGCCCCAGCATTTT. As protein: CASSLAATLYNSNQPQHF.

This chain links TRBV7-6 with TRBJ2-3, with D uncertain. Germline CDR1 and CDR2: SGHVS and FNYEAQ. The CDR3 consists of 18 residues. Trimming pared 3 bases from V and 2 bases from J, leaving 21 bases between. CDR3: CASSFHSPRLVPTDTQYF. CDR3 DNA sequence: TGTGCCAGCAGCTTCCATTCTCCTCGTTTGGTTCCCACAGATACGCAGTATTTT.

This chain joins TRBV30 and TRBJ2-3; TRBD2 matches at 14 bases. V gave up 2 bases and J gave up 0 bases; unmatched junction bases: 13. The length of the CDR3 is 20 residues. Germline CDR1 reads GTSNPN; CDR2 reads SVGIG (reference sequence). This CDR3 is CAWSQIWTSGRTLSTDTQYF. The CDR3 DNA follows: TGTGCCTGGAGTCAAATCTGGACTAGCGGGAGGACGCTCAGCACAGATACGCAGTATTTT.

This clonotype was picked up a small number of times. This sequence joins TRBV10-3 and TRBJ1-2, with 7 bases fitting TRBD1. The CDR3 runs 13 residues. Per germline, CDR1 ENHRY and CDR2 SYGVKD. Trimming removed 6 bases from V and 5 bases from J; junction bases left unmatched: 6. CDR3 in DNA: TGTGCCATCAGACCCCAGACAGGGTATGGCTACACCTTC. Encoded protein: CAIRPQTGYGYTF.

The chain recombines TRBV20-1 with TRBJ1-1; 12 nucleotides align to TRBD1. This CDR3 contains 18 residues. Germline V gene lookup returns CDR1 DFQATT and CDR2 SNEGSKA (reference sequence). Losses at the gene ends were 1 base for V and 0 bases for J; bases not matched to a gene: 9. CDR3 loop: CSARGKTGTGGLNTEAFF. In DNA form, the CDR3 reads TGCAGTGCTAGAGGAAAAACCGGGACAGGGGGCTTGAACACTGAAGCTTTCTTT.

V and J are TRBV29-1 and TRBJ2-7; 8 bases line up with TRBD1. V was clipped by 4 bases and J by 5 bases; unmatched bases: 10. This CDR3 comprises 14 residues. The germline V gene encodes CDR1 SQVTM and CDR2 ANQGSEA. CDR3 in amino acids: CSVGGQGGWDEQYF. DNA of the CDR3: TGCAGCGTTGGAGGACAGGGAGGCTGGGACGAGCAGTACTTC.

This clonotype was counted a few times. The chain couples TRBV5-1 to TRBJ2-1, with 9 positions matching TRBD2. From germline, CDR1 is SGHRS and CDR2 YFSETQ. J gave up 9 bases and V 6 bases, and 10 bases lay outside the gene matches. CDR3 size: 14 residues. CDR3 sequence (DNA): TGCGCCAGCAAGGGCCAGCGGGAGGAGGTTGAGCAGTTCTTC. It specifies CASKGQREEVEQFF.

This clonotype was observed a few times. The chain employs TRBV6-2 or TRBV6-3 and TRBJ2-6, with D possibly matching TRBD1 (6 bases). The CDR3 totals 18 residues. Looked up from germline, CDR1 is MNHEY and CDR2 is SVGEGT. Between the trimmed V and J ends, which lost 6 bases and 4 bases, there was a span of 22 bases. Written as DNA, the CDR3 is TGTGCCAGCAGACAAGCCTATCCACAGGGTTCCGGGGCCAACGTCCTGACTTTC. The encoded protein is CASRQAYPQGSGANVLTF.

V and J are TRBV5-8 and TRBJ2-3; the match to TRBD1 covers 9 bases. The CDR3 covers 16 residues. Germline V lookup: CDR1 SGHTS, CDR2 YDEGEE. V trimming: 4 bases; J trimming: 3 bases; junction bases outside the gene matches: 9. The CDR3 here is CASSVGQGGQTDTQYF. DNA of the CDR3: TGTGCCAGCAGCGTGGGACAGGGAGGACAGACAGATACGCAGTATTTT. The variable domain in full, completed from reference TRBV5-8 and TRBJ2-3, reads EAGVTQSPTHLIKTRGQQATLRCSPISGHTSVYWYQQALGLGLQFLLWYDEGEERNRGNFPPRFSGRQFPNYSSELNVNALELEDSALYLCASSVGQGGQTDTQYFGPGTRLTVL.

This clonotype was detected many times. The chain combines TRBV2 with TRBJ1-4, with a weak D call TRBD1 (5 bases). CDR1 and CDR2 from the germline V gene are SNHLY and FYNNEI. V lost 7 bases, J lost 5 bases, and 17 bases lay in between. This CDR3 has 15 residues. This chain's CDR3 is CASILDGQGNEKLFF. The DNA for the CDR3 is TGTGCCAGCATCCTGGACGGACAAGGCAATGAAAAACTGTTTTTT.

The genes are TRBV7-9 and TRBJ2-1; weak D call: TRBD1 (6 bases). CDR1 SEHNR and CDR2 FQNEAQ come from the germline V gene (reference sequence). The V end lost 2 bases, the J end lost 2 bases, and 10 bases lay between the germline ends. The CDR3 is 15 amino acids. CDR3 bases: TGTGCCAGCAGCTTAACACAGGGCCCCTACAATGAGCAGTTCTTC. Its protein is CASSLTQGPYNEQFF.

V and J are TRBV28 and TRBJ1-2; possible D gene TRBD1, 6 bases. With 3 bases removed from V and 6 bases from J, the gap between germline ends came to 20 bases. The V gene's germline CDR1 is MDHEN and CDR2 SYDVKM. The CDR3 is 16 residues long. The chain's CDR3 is CASSLWSGGRGDGYTF. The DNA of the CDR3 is TGTGCCAGCAGTTTGTGGAGTGGGGGGCGCGGCGATGGCTACACCTTC.